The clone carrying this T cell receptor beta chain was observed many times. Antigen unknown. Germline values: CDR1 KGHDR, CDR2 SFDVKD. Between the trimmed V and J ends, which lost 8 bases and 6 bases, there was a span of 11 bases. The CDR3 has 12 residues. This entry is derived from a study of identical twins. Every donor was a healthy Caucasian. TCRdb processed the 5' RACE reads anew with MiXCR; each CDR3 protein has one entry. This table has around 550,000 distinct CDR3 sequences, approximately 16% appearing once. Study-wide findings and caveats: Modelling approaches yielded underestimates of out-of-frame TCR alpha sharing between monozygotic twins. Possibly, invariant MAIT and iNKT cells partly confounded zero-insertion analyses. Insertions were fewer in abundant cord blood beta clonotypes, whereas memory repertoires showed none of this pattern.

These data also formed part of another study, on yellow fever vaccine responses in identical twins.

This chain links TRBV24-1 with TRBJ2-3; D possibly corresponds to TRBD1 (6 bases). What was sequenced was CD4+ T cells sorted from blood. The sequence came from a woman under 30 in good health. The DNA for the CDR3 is TGTGCCACCATGGGGGCAGCGGATACGCAGTATTTT. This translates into CATMGAADTQYF.